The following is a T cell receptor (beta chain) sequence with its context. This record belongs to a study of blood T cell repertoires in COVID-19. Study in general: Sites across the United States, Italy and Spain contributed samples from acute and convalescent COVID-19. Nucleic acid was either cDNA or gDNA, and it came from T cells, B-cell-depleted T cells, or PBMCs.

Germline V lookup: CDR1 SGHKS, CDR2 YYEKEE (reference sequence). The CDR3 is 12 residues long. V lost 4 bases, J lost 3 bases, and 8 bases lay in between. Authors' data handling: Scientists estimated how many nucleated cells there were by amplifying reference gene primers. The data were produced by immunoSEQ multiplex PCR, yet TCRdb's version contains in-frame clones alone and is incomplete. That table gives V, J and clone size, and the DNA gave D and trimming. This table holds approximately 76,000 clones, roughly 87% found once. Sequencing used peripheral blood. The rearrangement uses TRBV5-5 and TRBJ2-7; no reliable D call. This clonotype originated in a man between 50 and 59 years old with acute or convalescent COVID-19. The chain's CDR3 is CASSLDIYEQYF. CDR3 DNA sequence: TGTGCCAGCAGCCTTGACATCTACGAGCAGTACTTC.